This T cell receptor (beta chain) was sequenced for a study of blood T cells in healthy people across ages (dated by TCRdb to the mid-2010s). Background for the entire study: In model experiments, template switching captured roughly one uniquely barcoded TCR beta cDNA molecule for every two T cells. The study measured age-related changes in TCR beta repertoire diversity using deep sequencing normalized with unique cDNA molecular identifiers. Four age groups were formed from the donors: young (average approximately 15 years), middle-aged (approximately 40), aged (about 62) and long-lived (around 82). To avoid experimental bias, donors of different ages were spread randomly across the sequencing lanes. For two donors (one aged 18 to 30 and one aged 80 or older), the study analyzed two additional independent replicas of 1 million unique cDNA reads from the same blood draw.

From a lookup of the germline V gene, CDR1 and CDR2 are KGHDR and SFDVKD. The CDR3 sequence holds 15 residues, the cysteine and phenylalanine included. Left in the record is the CDR3 DNA by itself, 45 bases read in frame from the first base. Library prep was done by 5' RACE. TCRdb shows the sequencer as Illumina HiSeq 2500. A second roughly 6 to 12 cycle PCR used a sample-barcoded 5' primer and a J-beta primer mix. A unique molecular identifier was introduced onto each TCR beta cDNA molecule by a template-switch 5' adaptor carrying 12 random nucleotides. Each sample yielded at least 3 million CDR3-containing paired-end reads. First-strand cDNA was synthesized from all RNA with the Mint cDNA synthesis kit, primed by a TRBC-specific oligonucleotide. All cDNA was treated with uracil-DNA glycosylase and then went through a first 18-cycle PCR with the universal primers M1SS and BC2_uni_R. Processing in the source paper ran as follows. For normalization, 1 million high-quality reads were randomly selected from each sample, with every read carrying a distinct molecular identifier. Instead of being binned into consensus sequences, reads that shared molecular identifiers were thrown out. MiTCR, run with a Q25 quality threshold and the strictest error-elimination algorithm, handled CDR3 identification, clonotype clustering and error correction. Lower-bound total TCR beta diversity was estimated with a nonparametric unseen species model using Euler transformation. Using fastp at Q25 and MiXCR, TCRdb reprocessed the public reads and kept productive beta chains. When rows share a CDR3 protein, they turn into one entry using the most common DNA and genes. TCRdb, not the authors, supplied the V and J calls. The sample table lists approximately 690,000 distinct CDR3 sequences, under 70% of them with a count of one. The leading ten clones occupy over 30% of the sample.

The investigation overall reported the following: The percentage of naive T cells measured by flow cytometry correlated strongly with observed TCR beta diversity. Estimates of total diversity from one million sequenced T cells were regarded as lower bounds and underestimates. Compared with the aged group, the long-lived group had more naive CD4+ T cells, fewer expanded clones and increased TCR diversity, suggesting age selection. As age increased, observed TCR beta diversity per million T cells dropped in a roughly linear way, and a significant reduction was already evident by age 40. The CMV infection status of donors was not known, potentially confounding age-related changes in expanded clonotypes. Bulk unsorted PBMC profiling prevented conclusive comparison of naive and antigen-experienced compartments.

This clonotype was observed a few times. Its antigen remains undetermined. No clone much larger than this one lies a single base away; base qualities are absent. The donors were a few dozen Caucasian individuals from Russia, aged roughly 6 to 95 years, who were systemically healthy. Approximately 9.3 milliliters of peripheral blood were collected from each donor into EDTA-treated Vacutainer tubes. Ficoll-Paque density-gradient centrifugation was used to isolate PBMCs, with at least 7 million per sample. Trizol reagent was used to extract total RNA from PBMCs, with at least 5 micrograms per sample. The percentages of naive CD45RAhigh/CD27high T cells were determined by flow cytometry on a PBMC aliquot from every donor.

Sequencing used blood. The sequence links TRBV24-1 to TRBJ2-7; a weak D assignment points to TRBD1 (6 bases agree). The J call could be wrong; TRBJ2-5 is a better fit for the DNA end. The sequence derives from a man aged 60 to 69 in good health. This receptor carries the CDR3 CATSELTGARETQYF. In nucleotides, the sequence is TGTGCCACCAGTGAGTTGACAGGCGCGCGGGAGACCCAGTACTTC.